This entry concerns a single TCR beta chain. This sample was taken from a study of blood T cell repertoires in COVID-19. Study information: The United States, Italy and Spain supplied acute and convalescent COVID-19 samples. PBMCs, B-cell-depleted T cells, or T cells provided the cDNA or gDNA that made up the material.

In the study's own analysis: Counts of nucleated cells, estimated from reference gene primer amplification, were obtained. Sequenced by immunoSEQ multiplex PCR; TCRdb stores in-frame clones only, minus some. That table furnishes V, J and clone size, whereas the DNA furnished D and trimming. The data show 95,000 to 110,000 clones, with more than 70% seen just once and 3.5% held by the top ten. The V end lost 7 bases, the J end lost 1 base, and 10 bases lay between the germline ends. This CDR3 region has 13 residues. The sample consisted of peripheral blood. This TCR was recovered from a woman in her sixties or seventies with acute or convalescent COVID-19. The J gene is TRBJ1-1, the V gene TRBV12-3 or TRBV12-4; the D gene is possibly TRBD1 (5 bases). The CDR3 DNA is TGTGCCAGCAACCGACAGCCGAACACTGAAGCTTTCTTT. Its protein product is CASNRQPNTEAFF.